A single sample is the source of the 10 T cell receptor beta chains below, sequenced in a study of T cells in narcolepsy. Profiled with immunoSEQ multiplex PCR; TCRdb holds only in-frame clones, not every one. The table records tens of thousands of clones, around 83% of them present only once. Material for sequencing was CD45RA- memory CD4+ T cells from PBMCs. Receptor source: a human donor with narcolepsy.

This clone has only a few counts. The V call is TRBV5-1, the J call TRBJ1-4; 8 positions agree with TRBD1. Germline-derived CDR1 and CDR2 are SGHRS and YFSETQ. This CDR3 spans 14 amino acids. J gave up 7 bases and V 5 bases, and 7 bases lay outside the gene matches. In DNA form, the CDR3 reads TGCGCCAGCAGTATTCAGGGGGCAAGTGAAAAACTGTTTTTT. The encoded protein is CASSIQGASEKLFF.

The V gene is TRBV7-2, the J gene TRBJ1-2; 8 nucleotides agree with TRBD1. The CDR3 runs 14 residues. Germline V gives CDR1 SGHTA, CDR2 FQGNSA. The ends lost 2 bases at V and 5 bases at J; junction bases unmatched: 4. As DNA, the CDR3 is TGTGCCAGCAGCTTAACGGGACAGGAGTATGGCTACACCTTC. It codes for CASSLTGQEYGYTF.

The J gene is TRBJ1-2, the V gene TRBV9; D is unclear. Germline CDR1 and CDR2: SGDLS and YYNGEE. The V and J ends lost 3 bases and 4 bases respectively, with 13 bases between them. The CDR3 contains 14 residues. In nucleotides, the CDR3 is TGTGCCAGCAGCGACGACAACCGCCTCTATGGCTACACCTTC. Amino acid sequence: CASSDDNRLYGYTF.

This clone has just a few counts. V usage is TRBV10-2 and J usage is TRBJ1-2; 7 nucleotides agree with TRBD1. Germline loops: CDR1 WSHSY, CDR2 SAAADI. V was clipped by 3 bases and J by 7 bases; unmatched bases: 8. CDR3 length equals 14 residues. The CDR3 coding sequence is TGCGCCAGCAGTGAACAGGGGTGGGTGCTTGGCTACACCTTC. Translation: CASSEQGWVLGYTF.

V gene TRBV19 combines with J gene TRBJ1-2; possibly TRBD1 for D (5 bases). The CDR3 sequence is 14 residues long. Germline V gene lookup returns CDR1 LNHDA and CDR2 SQIVND (reference sequence). The germline V and J ends were trimmed by 3 bases and 6 bases, with 14 bases remaining between them. The CDR3 bases are TGTGCCAGTAGTATGCGGGGACCTAAGGATGGCTACACCTTC. Amino acid sequence: CASSMRGPKDGYTF.

The chain is built from TRBV30 and TRBJ2-2, with D possibly matching TRBD2 (6 bases). CDR1 GTSNPN and CDR2 SVGIG come from the germline V gene (reference sequence). Trimming left V 2 bases short and J 1 base short, with 11 bases between. The CDR3 runs to 15 residues. CDR3 region: CAWSYGGRNTGELFF. For the CDR3, the DNA is TGTGCCTGGAGTTACGGGGGTAGGAACACCGGGGAGCTGTTTTTT.

V gene TRBV27 combines with J gene TRBJ1-2; TRBD1 matches at 7 bases. The CDR3 loop spans 12 amino acids. CDR1 is MNHEY and CDR2 is SMNVEV in the germline V gene (reference sequence). With V trimmed by 4 bases and J by 8 bases, 4 bases remained unmatched. The CDR3 sequence is CASSSTTGGYTF. CDR3 nucleotides: TGTGCCAGCAGTTCAACGACAGGGGGCTACACCTTC.

For this clone: The junction departs from germline at one end; a sequencing error may be responsible. This rearrangement joins TRBV5-4 to TRBJ1-1; D is unresolved. This CDR3 comprises 11 residues. Germline assignment: CDR1 SGHNT and CDR2 YYREEE (reference sequence). The CDR3 protein is CASSVNAEAFF. The CDR3 coding sequence is TGTGCCAGCAGCGTGAACGCTGAAGCTTTCTTT.

Only a few counts were recorded for this clone. The chain uses TRBV4-1 and TRBJ1-5, with D possibly TRBD1 on 5 matching bases. CDR3 length: 14 residues. In germline, CDR1 is MGHRA, CDR2 YSYEKL. V shed 3 bases and J shed 4 bases, with 10 bases lying between them. CDR3: CASSQHAGNQPQHF. Written as DNA, the CDR3 is TGCGCCAGCAGCCAGCACGCAGGGAATCAGCCCCAGCATTTT.

This sequence joins TRBV7-7 and TRBJ1-1, with 8 positions matching TRBD1. With V trimmed by 1 base and J by 2 bases, 12 bases remained unmatched. The germline V gene encodes CDR1 SSHAT and CDR2 FNYEAQ (reference sequence). There are 18 residues in the CDR3. The CDR3 nucleotides are TGTGCCAGCAGCTTAGGAATATTAGACAGGGGTGGTAACACTGAAGCTTTCTTT. Translating gives CASSLGILDRGGNTEAFF.